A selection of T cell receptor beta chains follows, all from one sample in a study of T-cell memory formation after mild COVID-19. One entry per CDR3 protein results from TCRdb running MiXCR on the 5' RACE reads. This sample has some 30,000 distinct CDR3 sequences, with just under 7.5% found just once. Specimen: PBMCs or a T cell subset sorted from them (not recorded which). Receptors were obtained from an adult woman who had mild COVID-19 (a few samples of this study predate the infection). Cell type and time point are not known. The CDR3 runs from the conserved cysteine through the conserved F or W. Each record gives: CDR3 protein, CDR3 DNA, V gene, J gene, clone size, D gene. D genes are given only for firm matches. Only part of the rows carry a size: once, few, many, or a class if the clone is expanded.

CDR3aa: CASSLARDNRLFF; CDR3nt: TGTGCCAGCAGCTTGGCCCGGGACAATCGACTGTTTTTT; v_gene: TRBV5-8; j_gene: TRBJ1-4; abundance: many; d_gene: -
CDR3aa: CSASKGYGPGETEAFF; CDR3nt: TGCAGTGCTAGTAAGGGGTATGGACCGGGTGAAACTGAAGCTTTCTTT; v_gene: TRBV20-1; j_gene: TRBJ1-1; abundance: many; d_gene: -
CDR3aa: CASSQGRSSGSTDTQYF; CDR3nt: TGCGCCAGCAGCCAAGGCCGATCTAGCGGAAGCACAGATACGCAGTATTTT; v_gene: TRBV4-3; j_gene: TRBJ2-3; abundance: many; d_gene: TRBD2
CDR3aa: CASSQTGLDTQYF; CDR3nt: TGTGCCAGCAGCCAAACAGGGTTGGATACGCAGTATTTT; v_gene: TRBV3-1; j_gene: TRBJ2-3; abundance: many; d_gene: -
CDR3aa: CASSQAVQGGNQPQHF; CDR3nt: TGTGCCAGCAGCCAGGCAGTCCAGGGTGGCAATCAGCCCCAGCATTTT; v_gene: TRBV4-2; j_gene: TRBJ1-5; abundance: many; d_gene: -
CDR3aa: CASSLPGGTGVYEQFF; CDR3nt: TGTGCCAGCAGCTTACCGGGAGGGACAGGTGTTTATGAGCAGTTCTTC; v_gene: TRBV5-6; j_gene: TRBJ2-1; abundance: -; d_gene: -
CDR3aa: CASSTRGPETQYF; CDR3nt: TGTGCCAGCAGCACCAGGGGGCCAGAGACCCAGTACTTC; v_gene: TRBV7-9; j_gene: TRBJ2-5; abundance: many; d_gene: TRBD1
CDR3aa: CASSPWGQGARNEQFF; CDR3nt: TGTGCCAGCAGCCCGTGGGGGCAGGGGGCCAGGAATGAGCAGTTCTTC; v_gene: TRBV12-3/TRBV12-4; j_gene: TRBJ2-1; abundance: many; d_gene: TRBD1
CDR3aa: CASSYGQGSEKLFF; CDR3nt: TGTGCCAGCAGTTATGGACAGGGGTCTGAAAAACTGTTTTTT; v_gene: TRBV6-5; j_gene: TRBJ1-4; abundance: -; d_gene: TRBD1
CDR3aa: CASSSGRGPPYNEQFF; CDR3nt: TGTGCCAGCAGTTCCGGGAGGGGTCCGCCTTACAATGAGCAGTTCTTC; v_gene: TRBV27; j_gene: TRBJ2-1; abundance: many; d_gene: TRBD2
CDR3aa: CASSLAGGHPQYF; CDR3nt: TGTGCCAGCAGCTTAGCGGGGGGCCATCCGCAGTATTTT; v_gene: TRBV7-9; j_gene: TRBJ2-3; abundance: many; d_gene: -
CDR3aa: CASSGTGSPLHF; CDR3nt: TGCGCCAGCAGCGGGACAGGCTCACCCCTCCACTTT; v_gene: TRBV5-1; j_gene: TRBJ1-6; abundance: many; d_gene: TRBD1
CDR3aa: CASSSDRDQPQHF; CDR3nt: TGTGCCAGCAGCTCGGACAGGGATCAGCCCCAGCATTTT; v_gene: TRBV7-2; j_gene: TRBJ1-5; abundance: many; d_gene: TRBD1
CDR3aa: CASRDTGTGSKNIQYF; CDR3nt: TGCGCCAGCAGAGATACAGGGACGGGGTCCAAAAACATTCAGTACTTC; v_gene: TRBV5-1; j_gene: TRBJ2-4; abundance: many; d_gene: -
CDR3aa: CASRLGPNEQFF; CDR3nt: TGTGCCAGTAGGCTAGGCCCCAATGAGCAGTTCTTC; v_gene: TRBV19; j_gene: TRBJ2-1; abundance: -; d_gene: -
CDR3aa: CASSPEQGLGNEQFF; CDR3nt: TGCGCCAGCAGCCCGGAACAGGGCCTGGGCAATGAGCAGTTCTTC; v_gene: TRBV5-1; j_gene: TRBJ2-1; abundance: many; d_gene: -
CDR3aa: CASSNGLAGVANTGELFF; CDR3nt: TGTGCCAGCAGCAACGGACTAGCGGGGGTTGCGAACACCGGGGAGCTGTTTTTT; v_gene: TRBV5-6; j_gene: TRBJ2-2; abundance: many; d_gene: TRBD2
CDR3aa: CASSLAGSGRIVYEQYF; CDR3nt: TGTGCCAGCAGCTTAGCGGGGAGCGGGAGAATTGTCTACGAGCAGTACTTC; v_gene: TRBV7-8; j_gene: TRBJ2-7; abundance: many; d_gene: TRBD2
CDR3aa: CASSPQRDAAVGELFF; CDR3nt: TGTGCCAGCAGTCCGCAGAGGGACGCCGCCGTCGGGGAGCTGTTTTTT; v_gene: TRBV2; j_gene: TRBJ2-2; abundance: many; d_gene: -
CDR3aa: CASSQPSRPNLFF; CDR3nt: TGTGCCAGCAGCCAGCCGAGTCGACCTAATCTGTTTTTT; v_gene: TRBV3-2; j_gene: TRBJ1-4; abundance: many; d_gene: -
CDR3aa: CASSKTTGTGRYGYTF; CDR3nt: TGTGCCAGCAGTAAGACAACCGGGACAGGTCGATATGGCTACACCTTC; v_gene: TRBV12-3/TRBV12-4; j_gene: TRBJ1-2; abundance: many; d_gene: TRBD1
CDR3aa: CSVVTAVPYNEQFF; CDR3nt: TGCAGCGTTGTCACAGCCGTCCCTTACAATGAGCAGTTCTTC; v_gene: TRBV29-1; j_gene: TRBJ2-1; abundance: many; d_gene: -
CDR3aa: CASSSGLPPGNEQFF; CDR3nt: TGTGCCAGCAGCTCCGGACTCCCGCCGGGCAATGAGCAGTTCTTC; v_gene: TRBV7-9; j_gene: TRBJ2-1; abundance: many; d_gene: -
CDR3aa: CASSYSTQGDTGELFF; CDR3nt: TGTGCCAGCAGTTACTCGACCCAGGGGGACACCGGGGAGCTGTTTTTT; v_gene: TRBV6-6; j_gene: TRBJ2-2; abundance: many; d_gene: TRBD1
CDR3aa: CASSPRSGFQSSGANVLTF; CDR3nt: TGTGCCAGCAGCCCCCGGTCTGGGTTCCAGAGCTCTGGGGCCAACGTCCTGACTTTC; v_gene: TRBV7-2; j_gene: TRBJ2-6; abundance: many; d_gene: -
CDR3aa: CATSSRGGAAGYTF; CDR3nt: TGTGCCACCAGCAGTCGGGGGGGGGCGGCCGGCTACACCTTC; v_gene: TRBV15; j_gene: TRBJ1-2; abundance: many; d_gene: -
CDR3aa: CASSSLRQGWTNYGYTF; CDR3nt: TGTGCCAGCAGCTCCCTTCGACAGGGATGGACTAACTATGGCTACACCTTC; v_gene: TRBV5-6; j_gene: TRBJ1-2; abundance: many; d_gene: TRBD1
CDR3aa: CASSPGDRQSSEQFF; CDR3nt: TGTGCCAGCAGCCCGGGGGACAGGCAATCGAGTGAGCAGTTCTTC; v_gene: TRBV3-1; j_gene: TRBJ2-1; abundance: many; d_gene: TRBD1
CDR3aa: CSAPAVGSDTQYF; CDR3nt: TGCAGCGCCCCGGCGGTAGGGAGTGATACGCAGTATTTT; v_gene: TRBV29-1; j_gene: TRBJ2-3; abundance: -; d_gene: -
CDR3aa: CASSLSQGAVSYF; CDR3nt: TGCGCCAGCAGCTTATCGCAGGGCGCGGTATCTTACTTC; v_gene: TRBV5-1; j_gene: TRBJ2-5; abundance: -; d_gene: -
CDR3aa: CASSLLTATDTQYF; CDR3nt: TGTGCCAGCAGCTTATTAACCGCCACAGATACGCAGTATTTT; v_gene: TRBV7-3; j_gene: TRBJ2-3; abundance: many; d_gene: -
CDR3aa: CASSLGTSGFSYNEQFF; CDR3nt: TGTGCCAGCAGCCTCGGGACTAGCGGTTTTTCCTACAATGAGCAGTTCTTC; v_gene: TRBV7-2; j_gene: TRBJ2-1; abundance: many; d_gene: TRBD2
CDR3aa: CASSQAGGGYTF; CDR3nt: TGTGCCAGCAGCCAAGCTGGAGGAGGCTACACCTTC; v_gene: TRBV3-1; j_gene: TRBJ1-2; abundance: many; d_gene: -
CDR3aa: CASSQDNKQETQYF; CDR3nt: TGCGCCAGCAGCCAAGATAACAAGCAAGAGACCCAGTACTTC; v_gene: TRBV4-1; j_gene: TRBJ2-5; abundance: medium-sized; d_gene: -
CDR3aa: CASSRLTLAGGSPTDTQYF; CDR3nt: TGTGCCAGCAGCCGTCTCACCCTAGCCGGGGGGTCGCCCACAGATACGCAGTATTTT; v_gene: TRBV3-1; j_gene: TRBJ2-3; abundance: few; d_gene: TRBD2
CDR3aa: CASSRQGFTDTQYF; CDR3nt: TGTGCCAGCAGCAGACAGGGATTCACAGATACGCAGTATTTT; v_gene: TRBV12-3/TRBV12-4; j_gene: TRBJ2-3; abundance: medium-sized; d_gene: TRBD1
CDR3aa: CASSTWTSGGYQETQYF; CDR3nt: TGTGCCAGTAGTACGTGGACTAGCGGGGGGTACCAAGAGACCCAGTACTTC; v_gene: TRBV19; j_gene: TRBJ2-5; abundance: many; d_gene: TRBD2
CDR3aa: CASRIEASGKNIQYF; CDR3nt: TGTGCCAGCAGGATCGAGGCTAGCGGGAAGAACATTCAGTACTTC; v_gene: TRBV2; j_gene: TRBJ2-4; abundance: many; d_gene: TRBD2
CDR3aa: CASSLAIPPDTQYF; CDR3nt: TGTGCCAGCAGCTTAGCAATCCCCCCAGATACGCAGTATTTT; v_gene: TRBV11-3; j_gene: TRBJ2-3; abundance: many; d_gene: -
CDR3aa: CASSPSGAFYYGYTF; CDR3nt: TGCGCCAGCAGCCCAAGCGGCGCGTTTTATTATGGCTACACCTTC; v_gene: TRBV4-3; j_gene: TRBJ1-2; abundance: few; d_gene: -
CDR3aa: CASSPERGNQAYGYTF; CDR3nt: TGCGCCAGCAGCCCAGAGAGGGGGAACCAAGCGTATGGCTACACCTTC; v_gene: TRBV4-1; j_gene: TRBJ1-2; abundance: many; d_gene: -
CDR3aa: CASSRDGDYEQYF; CDR3nt: TGTGCCAGCTCTAGGGACGGTGACTACGAGCAGTACTTC; v_gene: TRBV3-1; j_gene: TRBJ2-7; abundance: -; d_gene: -
CDR3aa: CASSSTRDSQNTEAFF; CDR3nt: TGTGCCAGCAGTTCTACCCGGGACTCTCAGAACACTGAAGCTTTCTTT; v_gene: TRBV12-3/TRBV12-4; j_gene: TRBJ1-1; abundance: many; d_gene: -
CDR3aa: CASSFGGGYTGELFF; CDR3nt: TGTGCCAGCAGTTTCGGCGGGGGGTACACCGGGGAGCTGTTTTTT; v_gene: TRBV27; j_gene: TRBJ2-2; abundance: many; d_gene: TRBD2